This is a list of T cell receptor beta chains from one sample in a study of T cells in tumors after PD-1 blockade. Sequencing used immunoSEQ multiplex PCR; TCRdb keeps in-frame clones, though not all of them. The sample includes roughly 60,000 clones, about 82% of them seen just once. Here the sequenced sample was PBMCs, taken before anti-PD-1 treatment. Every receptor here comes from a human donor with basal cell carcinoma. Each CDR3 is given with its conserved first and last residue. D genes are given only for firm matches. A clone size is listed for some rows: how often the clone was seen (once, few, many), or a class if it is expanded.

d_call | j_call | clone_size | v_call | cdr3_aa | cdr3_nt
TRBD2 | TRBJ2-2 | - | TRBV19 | CASSIQRGGTGELFF | TGTGCCAGTAGTATCCAGCGGGGAGGCACCGGGGAGCTGTTTTTT
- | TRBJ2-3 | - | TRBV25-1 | CASSPIGDTQYF | TGTGCCAGCAGTCCGATAGGGGATACGCAGTATTTT
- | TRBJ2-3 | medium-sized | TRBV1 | CTSSQGVAGGDTQYF | TGCACCAGCAGCCAAGGGGTAGCGGGGGGGGATACGCAGTATTTT
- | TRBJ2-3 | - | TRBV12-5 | CASGASRQVRTDTQYF | TGTGCTAGTGGTGCCTCGCGCCAGGTCCGCACAGATACGCAGTATTTT
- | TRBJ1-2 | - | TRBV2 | CASSPDTDRGYTF | TGTGCCAGCAGCCCCGACACCGACCGCGGCTACACCTTC
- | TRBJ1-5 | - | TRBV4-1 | CASSQVEGVGNQPQHF | TGCGCCAGCAGCCAAGTTGAGGGGGTCGGCAATCAGCCCCAGCATTTT
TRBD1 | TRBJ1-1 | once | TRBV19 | CASSIARPGQGIEAFF | TGTGCCAGTAGTATAGCACGACCGGGACAGGGGATTGAAGCTTTCTTT
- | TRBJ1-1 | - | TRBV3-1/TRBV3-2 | CASSQGKGAEAFF | TGTGCCAGCAGCCAAGGTAAGGGGGCTGAAGCTTTCTTT
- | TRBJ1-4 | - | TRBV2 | CASSAGQNNEKLFF | TGTGCCAGCAGTGCGGGACAAAATAATGAAAAACTGTTTTTT
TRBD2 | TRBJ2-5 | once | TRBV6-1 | CASSELAGGPETQYF | TGTGCCAGCAGTGAACTAGCGGGGGGGCCAGAGACCCAGTACTTC
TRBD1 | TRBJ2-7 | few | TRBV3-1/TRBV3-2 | CASSRSGQGGYEQYF | TGTGCCAGCAGCCGGTCGGGACAGGGGGGCTACGAGCAGTACTTC
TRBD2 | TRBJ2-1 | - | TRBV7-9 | CASSWDYEQFF | TGTGCCAGCAGCTGGGACTACGAGCAGTTCTTC
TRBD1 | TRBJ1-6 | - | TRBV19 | CASRKDRGYNSPLHF | TGTGCCAGTAGAAAGGACAGGGGTTATAATTCACCCCTCCACTTT
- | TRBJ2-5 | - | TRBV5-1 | CASSLATSVETQYF | TGCGCCAGCAGCTTGGCCACTAGTGTGGAGACCCAGTACTTC
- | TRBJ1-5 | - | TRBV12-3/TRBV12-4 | CASSFWDQPQHF | TGTGCCAGCAGTTTTTGGGATCAGCCCCAGCATTTT
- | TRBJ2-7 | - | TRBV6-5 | CASSYSPSLSYEQYF | TGTGCCAGCAGTTACTCGCCTAGCTTATCGTACGAGCAGTACTTC
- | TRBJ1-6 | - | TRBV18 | CASSLGPGGNSPLHF | TGTGCCAGCTCTCTCGGACCTGGGGGTAATTCACCCCTCCACTTT
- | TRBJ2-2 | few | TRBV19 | CASRTGVGGTNTGELFF | TGTGCCAGTAGGACGGGTGTGGGGGGAACGAACACCGGGGAGCTGTTTTTT
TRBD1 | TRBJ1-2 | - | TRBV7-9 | CASSLSYRGQDGYTF | TGTGCCAGCAGCTTATCGTACAGGGGGCAGGATGGCTACACCTTC
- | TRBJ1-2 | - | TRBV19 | CASSTGTVNYGYTF | TGTGCCAGTAGTACCGGGACGGTAAACTATGGCTACACCTTC
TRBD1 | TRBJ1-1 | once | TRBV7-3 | CASSLGQGRTEAFF | TGTGCCAGCAGCCTCGGACAGGGTAGGACTGAAGCTTTCTTT
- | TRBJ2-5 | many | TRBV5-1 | CASSFGLDRETQYF | TGCGCCAGCAGCTTTGGATTGGATAGAGAGACCCAGTACTTC
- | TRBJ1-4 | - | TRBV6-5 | CASSYGGGTTNEKLFF | TGTGCCAGCAGTTACGGGGGAGGGACAACTAATGAAAAACTGTTTTTT
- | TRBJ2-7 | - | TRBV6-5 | CASSPGQLYEQYF | TGTGCCAGCAGCCCCGGACAGCTCTACGAGCAGTACTTC
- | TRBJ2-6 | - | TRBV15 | CATSRGGSGANVLTF | TGTGCCACCAGCAGAGGGGGCTCTGGGGCCAACGTCCTGACTTTC
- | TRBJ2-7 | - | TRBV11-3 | CASSPDPYEQYF | TGTGCCAGCAGCCCGGACCCCTACGAGCAGTACTTC
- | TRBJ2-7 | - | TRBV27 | CASSNGVTYEQYF | TGTGCCAGCAGCAACGGGGTTACCTACGAGCAGTACTTC
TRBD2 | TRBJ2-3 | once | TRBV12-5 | CASGLVKDGTSATDTQYF | TGTGCTAGTGGTTTGGTAAAGGACGGGACTAGCGCCACAGATACGCAGTATTTT
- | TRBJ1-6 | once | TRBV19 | CASSIYRHYNSPLHF | TGTGCCAGTAGTATTTACCGACACTATAATTCACCCCTCCACTTT
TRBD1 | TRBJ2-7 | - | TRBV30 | CALNRGISSYEQYF | TGTGCCTTAAACAGGGGGATTAGCTCCTACGAGCAGTACTTC
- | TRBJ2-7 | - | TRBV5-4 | CASSLEGGVRVQYF | TGTGCCAGCAGCTTGGAGGGGGGAGTTCGGGTGCAGTACTTC
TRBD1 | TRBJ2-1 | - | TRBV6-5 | CASSSGQGFNNEQFF | TGTGCCAGCAGTAGCGGACAGGGATTTAACAATGAGCAGTTCTTC
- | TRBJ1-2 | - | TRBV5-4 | CASSLDGSYGGYTF | TGTGCCAGCAGCTTGGATGGCAGTTATGGTGGCTACACCTTC
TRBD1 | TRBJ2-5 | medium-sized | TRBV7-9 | CASSFGTGGEETQYF | TGTGCCAGCAGCTTCGGGACAGGGGGTGAAGAGACCCAGTACTTC
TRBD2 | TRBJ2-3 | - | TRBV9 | CASSDLAGSDTQYF | TGTGCCAGCAGCGATCTAGCGGGGTCTGATACGCAGTATTTT
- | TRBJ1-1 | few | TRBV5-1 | CASSLESGSLNTEAFF | TGCGCCAGCAGCTTGGAATCGGGGAGTTTGAACACTGAAGCTTTCTTT
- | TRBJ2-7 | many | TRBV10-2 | CASSGRTDSSYEQYF | TGCGCCAGCAGTGGCCGGACAGACAGCTCCTACGAGCAGTACTTC
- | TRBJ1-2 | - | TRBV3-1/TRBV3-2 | CASSQGLGGGYTF | TGTGCCAGCAGCCAAGGATTAGGTGGTGGCTACACCTTC
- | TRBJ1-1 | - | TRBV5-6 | CASSLDRRGGTEAFF | TGTGCCAGCAGCTTGGATCGCAGGGGAGGTACTGAAGCTTTCTTT
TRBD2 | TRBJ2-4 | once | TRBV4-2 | CASSQDFITSGGGDIQYF | TGTGCCAGCAGCCAAGATTTTATAACTAGCGGGGGGGGAGACATTCAGTACTTC
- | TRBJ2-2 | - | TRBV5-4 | CASSLEVSNTGELFF | TGTGCCAGCAGCTTGGAGGTGTCGAACACCGGGGAGCTGTTTTTT